This T cell receptor beta chain was documented in a study of T-cell memory formation after mild COVID-19 (dated by TCRdb to the early 2020s). The study in broad terms: Most TCR sequence clusters were specific to one of the two donors. The cohort was made up of two young adult volunteers, one female and one male, who were previously healthy. In a couple of donors, T-cell clones that expanded and contracted after mild COVID-19 were tracked by sequencing TCRalpha and TCRbeta repertoires over time.

PBMCs were isolated by Ficoll-Paque density gradient centrifugation. On the study overall, not on this receptor specifically: Only two mild cases were covered in the study, and larger cohorts including severe cases with pre-infection samples were considered necessary. Contracting CD4+ clones appeared mostly in the CM and EM memory subsets, whereas CD8+ clones were enriched in EMRA. Some responding clones were detected in pre-infection memory, which suggested that pre-existing cross-reactive memory T cells had joined the SARS-CoV-2 response. Whether the second-wave clones peaking on day 37 were SARS-CoV-2 specific was not confirmed. Clones that contracted from day 15 to 85 showed balanced CD4/CD8 phenotypes, whereas a second wave of clones that expanded from day 15 to 37 leaned towards CD4+.

Concerning this clonotype: Its binding antigen is unknown. No base-level quality is on record; no much larger clone is a single base apart.

Instrument on record: Illumina NovaSeq 6000. cDNA libraries for TCRalpha and TCRbeta were prepared by 5'RACE using constant-segment primers, with sample barcodes and unique molecular identifiers added. RNA was extracted from every sample with Trizol reagent. Library amplification was performed in two PCR steps, and a second sample barcode and Illumina TruSeq adapters were introduced in the second step. Sequencing of libraries was performed on an Illumina NovaSeq with 2 x 150 bp paired-end reads. The published analysis was carried out like this. Reads were demultiplexed and collapsed into UMI-guided consensus sequences with migec v1.2.7. Using mixcr v2.1.11, the UMI consensuses were aligned to TRA and TRB V and J templates and assembled into clonotypes. A clonotype was counted as expanded or contracted only if both edgeR and NoisET called the change significant, with noise models trained on biological replicates. For edgeR calls, the thresholds were a false discovery rate-adjusted p below 0.01 and a log2 fold-change of 1. As an exploratory analysis of dynamics, PCA with hierarchical clustering was applied to max-normalized trajectories of the 1000 most abundant clonotypes. Separately sequenced CD4+ and CD8+ repertoires were used to assign a CD4 or CD8 phenotype to each responding clone. TCRdb reprocessing: public reads trimmed at Q25 with fastp, clones called with MiXCR, in-frame beta chains kept. Every CDR3 protein is listed once, alongside the most common genes and DNA of its rows. Clone size and V and J calls follow TCRdb, not the original study. In all, the sample holds 290,000 or so distinct CDR3 sequences, and approximately 19% of those were seen once. The ten largest clones take up over 20% of the sample.

Sequences SGHRS (CDR1) and YFSETQ (CDR2) are obtained from the germline V gene. From cysteine to phenylalanine, the CDR3 is 16 amino acids long. Solely the CDR3 DNA is kept, with 48 bases framed from the first base. V lost 2 bases and J lost 4 bases; the stretch between them is 17 bases long. Specimen: PBMCs or a T cell subset sorted from them (not recorded which). This receptor chain uses TRBV5-1 and TRBJ2-3, with the D gene possibly TRBD1 or TRBD2, each one fitting 5 bases. This clonotype originated in a man aged 18 to 29 who had mild COVID-19 (a few samples of this study predate the infection). The sample titles of this study are shuffled in the database, so cell type and time point are left out; the donor was told from shared clones. In nucleotides, the sequence is TGCGCCAGCAGCTTCCGGGGCCAAGGAGCGCCAGATACGCAGTATTTT. Translated, this is CASSFRGQGAPDTQYF.